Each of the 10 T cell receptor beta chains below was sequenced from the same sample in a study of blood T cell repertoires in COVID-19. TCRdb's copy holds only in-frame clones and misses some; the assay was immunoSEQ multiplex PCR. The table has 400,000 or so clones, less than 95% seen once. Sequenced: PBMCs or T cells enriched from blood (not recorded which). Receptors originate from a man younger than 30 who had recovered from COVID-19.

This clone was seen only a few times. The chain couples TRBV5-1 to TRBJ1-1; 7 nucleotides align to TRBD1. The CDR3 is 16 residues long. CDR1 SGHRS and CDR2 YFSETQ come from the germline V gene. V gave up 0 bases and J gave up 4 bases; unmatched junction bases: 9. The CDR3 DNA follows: TGCGCCAGCAGCTTGGGGTTTGGGACAGCGATCACTGAAGCTTTCTTT. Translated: CASSLGFGTAITEAFF.

CDR3 nucleotide sequence: TGTGCCAGCAGTCCCCGGGACAGCGCTCAGCCCCAGCATTTT. Translation: CASSPRDSAQPQHF. The chain combines TRBV6-5 with TRBJ1-5; 7 bases line up with TRBD1. Per the germline V gene, CDR1 is MNHEY and CDR2 is SVGAGI. V lost 5 bases, J lost 6 bases, and 7 bases stayed unmatched. CDR3 size: 14 residues.

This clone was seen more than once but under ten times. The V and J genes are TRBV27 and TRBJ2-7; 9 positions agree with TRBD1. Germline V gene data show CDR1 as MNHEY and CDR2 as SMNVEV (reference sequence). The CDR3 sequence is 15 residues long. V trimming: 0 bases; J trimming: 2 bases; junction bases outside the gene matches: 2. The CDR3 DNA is TGTGCCAGCAGTTTATCGGGACAGGGAACCTACGAGCAGTACTTC. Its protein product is CASSLSGQGTYEQYF.

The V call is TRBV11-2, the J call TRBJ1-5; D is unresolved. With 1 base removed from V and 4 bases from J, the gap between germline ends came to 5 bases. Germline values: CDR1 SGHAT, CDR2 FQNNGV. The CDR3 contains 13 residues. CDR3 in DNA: TGTGCCAGCAGCTTAGGCAGAAATCAGCCCCAGCATTTT. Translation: CASSLGRNQPQHF.

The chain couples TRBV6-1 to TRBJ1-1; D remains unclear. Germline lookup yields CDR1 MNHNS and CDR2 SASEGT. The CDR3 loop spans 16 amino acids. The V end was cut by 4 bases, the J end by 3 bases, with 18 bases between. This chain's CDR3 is CASSVRVLHPDTEAFF. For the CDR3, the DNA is TGTGCCAGCAGTGTTCGGGTCCTCCACCCGGACACTGAAGCTTTCTTT.

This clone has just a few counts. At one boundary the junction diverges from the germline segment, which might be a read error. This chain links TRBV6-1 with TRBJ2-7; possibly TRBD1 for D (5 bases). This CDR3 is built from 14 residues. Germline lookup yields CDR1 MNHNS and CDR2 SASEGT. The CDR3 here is CASSEAGHSYEQYF. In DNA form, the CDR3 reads TGTGCCAGCAGCGAAGCCGGACACTCCTACGAGCAGTACTTC.

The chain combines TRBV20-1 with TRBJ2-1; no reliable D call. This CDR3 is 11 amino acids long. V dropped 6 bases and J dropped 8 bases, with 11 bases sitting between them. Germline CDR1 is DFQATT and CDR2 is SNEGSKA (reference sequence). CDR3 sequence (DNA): TGCAGTGCCCCAGGTCTGGATGAGCAGTTCTTC. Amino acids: CSAPGLDEQFF.

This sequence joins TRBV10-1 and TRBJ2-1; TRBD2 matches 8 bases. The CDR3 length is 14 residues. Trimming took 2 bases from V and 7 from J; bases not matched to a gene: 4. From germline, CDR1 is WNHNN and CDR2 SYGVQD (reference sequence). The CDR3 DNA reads TGCGCCAGCAGTGAGGGACTAGCCGTGAATGAGCAGTTCTTC. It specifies CASSEGLAVNEQFF.

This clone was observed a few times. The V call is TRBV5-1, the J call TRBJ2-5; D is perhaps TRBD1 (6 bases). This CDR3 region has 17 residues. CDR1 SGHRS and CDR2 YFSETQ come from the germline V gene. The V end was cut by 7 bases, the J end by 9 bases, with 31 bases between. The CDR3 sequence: CASQGEVTGNWERSQYF. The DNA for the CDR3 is TGCGCCAGCCAAGGGGAAGTAACAGGGAACTGGGAGAGATCCCAGTACTTC.

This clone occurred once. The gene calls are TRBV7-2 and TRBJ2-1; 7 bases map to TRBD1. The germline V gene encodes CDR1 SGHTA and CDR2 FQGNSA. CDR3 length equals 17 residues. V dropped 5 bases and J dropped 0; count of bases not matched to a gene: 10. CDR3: CASSRGRVPSSYNEQFF. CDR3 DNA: TGTGCCAGCAGCAGGGGGCGCGTCCCCAGCTCCTACAATGAGCAGTTCTTC.